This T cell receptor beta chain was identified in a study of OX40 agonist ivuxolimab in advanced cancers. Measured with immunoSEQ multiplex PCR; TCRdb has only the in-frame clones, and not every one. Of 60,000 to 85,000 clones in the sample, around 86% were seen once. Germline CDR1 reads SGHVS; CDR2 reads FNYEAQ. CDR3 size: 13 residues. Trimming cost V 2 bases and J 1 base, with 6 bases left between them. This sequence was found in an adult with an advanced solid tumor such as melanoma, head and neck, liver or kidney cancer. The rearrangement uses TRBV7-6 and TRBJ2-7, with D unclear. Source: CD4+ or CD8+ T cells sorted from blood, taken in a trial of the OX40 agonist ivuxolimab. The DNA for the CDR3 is TGTGCCAGCAGCTTATACGGGTCCTACGAGCAGTACTTC. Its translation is CASSLYGSYEQYF.